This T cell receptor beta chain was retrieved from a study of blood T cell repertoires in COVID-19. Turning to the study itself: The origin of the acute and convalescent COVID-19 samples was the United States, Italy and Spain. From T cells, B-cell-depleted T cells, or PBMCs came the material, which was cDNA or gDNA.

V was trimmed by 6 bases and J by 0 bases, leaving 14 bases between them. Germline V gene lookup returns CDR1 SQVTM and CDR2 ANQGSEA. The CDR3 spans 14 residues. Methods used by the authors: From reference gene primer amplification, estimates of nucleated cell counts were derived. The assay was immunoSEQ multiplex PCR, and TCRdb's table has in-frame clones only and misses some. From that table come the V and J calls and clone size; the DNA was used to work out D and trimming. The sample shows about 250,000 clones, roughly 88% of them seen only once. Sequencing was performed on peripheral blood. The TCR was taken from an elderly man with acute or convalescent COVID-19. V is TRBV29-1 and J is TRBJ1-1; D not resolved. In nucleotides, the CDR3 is TGCAGCGTAGCTCGGACGGGGATGAACACTGAAGCTTTCTTT. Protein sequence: CSVARTGMNTEAFF. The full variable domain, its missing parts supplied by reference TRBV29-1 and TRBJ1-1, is SAVISQKPSRDICQRGTSLTIQCQVDSQVTMMFWYRQQPGQSLTLIATANQGSEATYESGFVIDKFPISRPNLTFSTLTVSNMSPEDSSIYLCSVARTGMNTEAFFGQGTRLTVV.